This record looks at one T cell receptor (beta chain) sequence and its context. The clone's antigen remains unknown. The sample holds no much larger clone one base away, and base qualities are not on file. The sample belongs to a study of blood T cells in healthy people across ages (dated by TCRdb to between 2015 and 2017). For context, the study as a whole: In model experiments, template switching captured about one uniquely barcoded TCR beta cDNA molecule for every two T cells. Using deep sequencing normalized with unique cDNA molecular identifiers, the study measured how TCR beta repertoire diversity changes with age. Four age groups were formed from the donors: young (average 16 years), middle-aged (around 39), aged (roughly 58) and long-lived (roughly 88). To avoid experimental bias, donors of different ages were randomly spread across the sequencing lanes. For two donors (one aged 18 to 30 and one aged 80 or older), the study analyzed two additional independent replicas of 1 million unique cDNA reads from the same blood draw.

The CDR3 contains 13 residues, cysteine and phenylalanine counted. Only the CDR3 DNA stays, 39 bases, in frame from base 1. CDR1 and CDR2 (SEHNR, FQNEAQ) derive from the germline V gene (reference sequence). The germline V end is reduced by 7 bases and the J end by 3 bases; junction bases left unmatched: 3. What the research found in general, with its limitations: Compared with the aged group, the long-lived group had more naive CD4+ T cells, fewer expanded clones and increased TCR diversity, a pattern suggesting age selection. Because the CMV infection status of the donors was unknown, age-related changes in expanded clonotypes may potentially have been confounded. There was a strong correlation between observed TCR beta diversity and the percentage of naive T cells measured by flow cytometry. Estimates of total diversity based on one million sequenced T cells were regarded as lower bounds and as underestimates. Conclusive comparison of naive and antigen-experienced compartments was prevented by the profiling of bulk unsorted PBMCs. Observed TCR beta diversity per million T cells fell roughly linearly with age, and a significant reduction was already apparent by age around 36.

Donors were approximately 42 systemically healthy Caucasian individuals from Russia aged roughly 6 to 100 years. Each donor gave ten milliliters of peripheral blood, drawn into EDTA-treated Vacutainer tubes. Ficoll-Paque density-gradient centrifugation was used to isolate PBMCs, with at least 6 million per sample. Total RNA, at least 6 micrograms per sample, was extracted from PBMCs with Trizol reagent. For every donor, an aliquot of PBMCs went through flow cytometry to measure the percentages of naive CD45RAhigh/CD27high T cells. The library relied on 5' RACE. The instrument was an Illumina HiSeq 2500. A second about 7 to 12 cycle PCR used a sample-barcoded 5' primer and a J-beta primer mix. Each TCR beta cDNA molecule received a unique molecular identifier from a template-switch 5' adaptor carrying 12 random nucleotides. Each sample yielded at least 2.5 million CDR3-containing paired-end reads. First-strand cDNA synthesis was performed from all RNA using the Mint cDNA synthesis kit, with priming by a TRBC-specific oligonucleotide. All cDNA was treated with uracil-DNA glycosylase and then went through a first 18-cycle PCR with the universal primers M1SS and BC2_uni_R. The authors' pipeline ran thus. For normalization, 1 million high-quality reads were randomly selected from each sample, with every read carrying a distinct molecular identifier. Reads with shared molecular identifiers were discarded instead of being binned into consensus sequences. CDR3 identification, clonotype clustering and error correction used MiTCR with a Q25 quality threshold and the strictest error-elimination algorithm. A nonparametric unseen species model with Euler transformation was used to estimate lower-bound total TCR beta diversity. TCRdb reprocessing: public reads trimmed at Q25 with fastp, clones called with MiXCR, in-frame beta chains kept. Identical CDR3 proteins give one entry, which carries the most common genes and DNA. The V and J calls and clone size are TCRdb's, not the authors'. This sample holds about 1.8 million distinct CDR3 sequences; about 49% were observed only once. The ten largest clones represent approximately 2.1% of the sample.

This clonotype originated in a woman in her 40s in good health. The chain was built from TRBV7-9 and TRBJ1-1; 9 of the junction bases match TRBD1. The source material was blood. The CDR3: CASIDRGDTEAFF. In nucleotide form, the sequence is TGTGCCAGCATCGACAGGGGGGACACTGAAGCTTTCTTT.